This T cell receptor (beta chain) came from a study of blood T cell repertoires in COVID-19 (dated by TCRdb to 2018 to 2021). About the investigation overall: Collaborator samples came from the United States, Italy and Spain and covered acute and convalescent phases of COVID-19. A freely available public database, intended as a resource for researchers studying the immune response to SARS-CoV-2, is where the repertoires were released. Subjects who had been exposed to COVID-19, were actively infected with it, or had recovered from it provided the deeply sampled blood TCRbeta repertoires that made up the dataset. HLA class I and class II types, where available, came from metadata supplied by the sample provider rather than from assay-based typing. The sample metadata nearly always contained a de-identified subject ID, COVID-19 status, age in years and sex. Samples were obtained from the ongoing ImmuneRACE study (first 160 participants) and from 1,254 subjects provided by 6 global collaborators. The prospective study material was composed of cDNA or gDNA derived from T cells, B-cell-depleted T cells, or PBMCs. Points the paper makes about the study in general: The quantity of clinical and demographic metadata differed by source and by participant and was supplied without curation.

The collaborating institutions used their own protocols to collect whole blood in K2EDTA tubes. For TCRbeta analysis, collaborators shipped samples in one of three forms: frozen whole blood, isolated PBMCs, or DNA extracted from either of those sample types. From its cysteine to its phenylalanine, the CDR3 spans 12 amino acids. Only the CDR3 DNA stays, 36 bases, in frame from base 1. CDR1 and CDR2 (SEHNR, FQNEAQ) derive from the germline V gene (reference sequence). V trim: 7 bases; J trim: 10 bases; unmatched bases: 7. TCRbeta CDR3 regions were amplified from genomic DNA by means of the immunoSEQ Assay, a bias-controlled multiplex PCR. The authors' pipeline ran thus. Nucleated cell counts per sample were estimated from amplification of reference gene primers within the assay. To quantify the absolute abundance of each unique TCRbeta CDR3 rearrangement, sequence reads were collapsed and filtered. Productive Simpson clonality was computed per sample as the square root of Simpson's diversity index over productive rearrangements. In its TCRdb copy, this immuneACCESS table keeps in-frame sequences only and misses some clones. Where compared with another copy, unresolved V genes explain less than half of these, and the others have no known cause. That table supplies the V and J calls and clone size; D and trimming were determined from the DNA. In all, the sample holds around 150,000 clones, and approximately 92% of those were seen once. The top ten clonotypes cover roughly 5% of the sample.

A remark on this clone: Which antigen it targets is not known. No per-base quality is available; no much larger clone lies one base away.

The sample was peripheral blood. This receptor chain uses TRBV7-9 and TRBJ2-1, with 7 central nucleotides matching TRBD1. The receptor's source is a woman aged 45-60 years with acute or convalescent COVID-19. The nucleotide sequence reads TGTGCCAGCATGGAACAGGGGCCGGAGCAGTTCTTC. Translation gives CASMEQGPEQFF.